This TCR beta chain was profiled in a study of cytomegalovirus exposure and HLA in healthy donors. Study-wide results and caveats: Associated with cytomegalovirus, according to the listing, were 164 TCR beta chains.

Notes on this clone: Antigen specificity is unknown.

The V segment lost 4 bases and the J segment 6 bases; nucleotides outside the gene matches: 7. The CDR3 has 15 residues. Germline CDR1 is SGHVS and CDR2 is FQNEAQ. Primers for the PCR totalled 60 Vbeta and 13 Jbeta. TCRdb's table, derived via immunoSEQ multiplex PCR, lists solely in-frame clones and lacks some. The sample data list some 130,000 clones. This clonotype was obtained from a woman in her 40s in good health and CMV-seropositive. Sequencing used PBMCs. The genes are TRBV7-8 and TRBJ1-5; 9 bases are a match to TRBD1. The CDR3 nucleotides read TGTGCCAGCAGCTCGCAGACAGGGGGGGGTCAGCCCCAGCATTTT. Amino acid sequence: CASSSQTGGGQPQHF.